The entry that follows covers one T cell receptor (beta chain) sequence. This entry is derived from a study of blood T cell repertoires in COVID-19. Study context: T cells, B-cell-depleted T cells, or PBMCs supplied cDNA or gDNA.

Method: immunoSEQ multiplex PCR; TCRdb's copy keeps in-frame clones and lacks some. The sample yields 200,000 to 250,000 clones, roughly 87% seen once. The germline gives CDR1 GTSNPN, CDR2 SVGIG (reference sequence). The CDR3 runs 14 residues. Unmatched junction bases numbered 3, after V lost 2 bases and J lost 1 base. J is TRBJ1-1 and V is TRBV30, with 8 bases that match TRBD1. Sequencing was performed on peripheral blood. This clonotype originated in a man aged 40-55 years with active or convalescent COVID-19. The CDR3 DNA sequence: TGTGCCTGGAGTCGGGACAGGTGGAACACTGAAGCTTTCTTT. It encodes CAWSRDRWNTEAFF.